Sequencing of this TCR beta chain was carried out in a study of blood T cell repertoires in COVID-19. Across the study: There were acute and convalescent COVID-19 samples, and they came from the United States, Italy and Spain. Nucleic acid was either cDNA or gDNA, and it came from T cells, B-cell-depleted T cells, or PBMCs.

Source study methods: Reference gene primer amplification in the assay estimated nucleated cell counts. Profiled with immunoSEQ multiplex PCR; TCRdb holds only in-frame clones, not every one. V and J calls and clone size are as listed in that table; D and trimming were resolved from the DNA. The table shows about 230,000 clones, with 85% occurring only once. Seattle's cohort entered during active infection and was followed longitudinally. The CDR3 totals 13 residues. Germline CDR1 and CDR2: SGHTA and FQGTGA. Trimming removed 6 bases at V and 4 bases at J, with 9 bases between. The material sequenced was peripheral blood. This chain uses TRBV7-3 with TRBJ2-2, with D maybe TRBD1 (6 bases). The receptor's source is a middle-aged man with COVID-19, enrolled during active disease. DNA of the CDR3: TGTGCCAGCAGACAGGGCGGCACCGGGGAGCTGTTTTTT. Translating gives CASRQGGTGELFF.